The clone carrying this T cell receptor beta chain was seen a few times. Antigen specificity is unknown. PCR amplification relied on 60 Vbeta primers (plus 13 Jbeta primers). Clones were read by immunoSEQ multiplex PCR, and TCRdb kept only the in-frame ones, dropping some. Seen here are around 200,000 clones, approximately 79% observed once, and the top ten hold roughly 1.5%. Germline values: CDR1 SNHLY, CDR2 FYNNEI. The ends were cut back, 7 bases at V and 9 bases at J, with 16 bases in the middle. The length of the CDR3 is 13 residues. The record originates from a study of cytomegalovirus exposure and HLA in healthy donors. Overall study findings and caveats: It was assumed in the presence/absence analyses that sequencing depth was roughly uniform across donors.

The gene calls are TRBV2 and TRBJ2-1; tentative D call: TRBD1 (6 bases). The clonotype originates from a man aged 45-65 years in good health and CMV-seronegative. What was sequenced was PBMCs. The CDR3 protein is CASINDRIGEQFF. In nucleotides, the CDR3 is TGTGCCAGCATCAATGACAGGATTGGTGAGCAGTTCTTC.